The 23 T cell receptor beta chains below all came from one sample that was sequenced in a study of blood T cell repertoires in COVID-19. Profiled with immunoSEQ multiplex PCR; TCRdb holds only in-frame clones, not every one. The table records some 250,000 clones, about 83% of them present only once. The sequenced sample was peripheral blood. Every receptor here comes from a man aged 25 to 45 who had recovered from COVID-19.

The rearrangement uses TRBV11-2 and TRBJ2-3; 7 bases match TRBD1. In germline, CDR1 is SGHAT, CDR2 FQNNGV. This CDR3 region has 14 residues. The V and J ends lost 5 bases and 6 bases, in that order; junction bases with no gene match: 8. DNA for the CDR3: TGTGCCAGCAGCCAAACAGGGGTTGGGGATACGCAGTATTTT. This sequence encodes CASSQTGVGDTQYF.

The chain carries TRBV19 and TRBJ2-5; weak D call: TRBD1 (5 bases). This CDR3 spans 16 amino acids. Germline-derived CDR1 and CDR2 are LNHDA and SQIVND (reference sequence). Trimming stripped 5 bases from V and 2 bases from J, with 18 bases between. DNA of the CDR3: TGTGCCAGTAGTCCTCAACGGACAAGCATACAAGAGACCCAGTACTTC. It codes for CASSPQRTSIQETQYF.

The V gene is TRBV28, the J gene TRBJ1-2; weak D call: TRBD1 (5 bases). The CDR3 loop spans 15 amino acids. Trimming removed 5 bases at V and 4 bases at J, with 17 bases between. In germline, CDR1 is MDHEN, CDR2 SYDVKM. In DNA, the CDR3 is TGTGCCAGCAGTCTGGCCGGGGGAGCCGCCTATGGCTACACCTTC. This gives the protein CASSLAGGAAYGYTF.

The CDR3 protein is CASTPGGEETQYF. The CDR3 DNA follows: TGTGCCAGCACACCTGGAGGGGAGGAGACCCAGTACTTC. This rearrangement joins TRBV7-6 to TRBJ2-5; a weak D match, TRBD2 (6 bases). In germline, CDR1 is SGHVS, CDR2 FNYEAQ. V was pared by 7 bases and J by 5 bases, with 14 bases between. This CDR3 region has 13 residues.

Here the CDR3 DNA reads TGTGCCAGCAGCTTAGGTCTCCGAGACAGCTCCTACAATGAGCAGTTCTTC. This gives the protein CASSLGLRDSSYNEQFF. This sequence joins TRBV7-6 and TRBJ2-1; a weak D match, TRBD1 (5 bases). CDR3 length equals 17 residues. CDR1 is SGHVS and CDR2 is FNYEAQ in the germline V gene. The V and J ends lost 1 base and 0 bases respectively, with 13 bases between them.

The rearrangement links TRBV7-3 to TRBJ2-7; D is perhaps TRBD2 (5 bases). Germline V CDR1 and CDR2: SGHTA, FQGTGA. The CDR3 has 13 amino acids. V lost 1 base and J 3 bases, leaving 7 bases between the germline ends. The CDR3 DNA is TGTGCCAGCAGCTTAATTGAGGGCTACGAGCAGTACTTC. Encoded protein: CASSLIEGYEQYF.

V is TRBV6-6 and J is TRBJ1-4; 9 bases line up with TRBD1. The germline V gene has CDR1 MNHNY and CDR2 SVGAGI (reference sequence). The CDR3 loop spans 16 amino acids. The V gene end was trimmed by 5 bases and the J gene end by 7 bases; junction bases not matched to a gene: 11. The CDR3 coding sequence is TGTGCCAGCAGTCTGGGGACGACAGGGGGAGCTGAAAAACTGTTTTTT. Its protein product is CASSLGTTGGAEKLFF.

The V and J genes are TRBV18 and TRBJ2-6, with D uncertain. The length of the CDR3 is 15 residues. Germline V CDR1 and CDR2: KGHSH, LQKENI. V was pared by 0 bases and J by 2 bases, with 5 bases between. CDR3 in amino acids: CASSPPTTGANVLTF. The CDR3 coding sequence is TGTGCCAGCTCACCACCCACAACTGGGGCCAACGTCCTGACTTTC. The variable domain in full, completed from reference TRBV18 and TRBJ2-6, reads NAGVMQNPRHLVRRRGQEARLRCSPMKGHSHVYWYRQLPEEGLKFMVYLQKENIIDESGMPKERFSAEFPKEGPSILRIQQVVRGDSAAYFCASSPPTTGANVLTFGAGSRLTVL.

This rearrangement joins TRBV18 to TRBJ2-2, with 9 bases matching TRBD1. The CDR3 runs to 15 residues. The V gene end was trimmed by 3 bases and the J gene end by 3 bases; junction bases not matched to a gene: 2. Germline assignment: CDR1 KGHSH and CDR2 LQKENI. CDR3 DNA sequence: TGTGCCAGCTCACCGGGACAGGGTTACACCGGGGAGCTGTTTTTT. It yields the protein CASSPGQGYTGELFF.

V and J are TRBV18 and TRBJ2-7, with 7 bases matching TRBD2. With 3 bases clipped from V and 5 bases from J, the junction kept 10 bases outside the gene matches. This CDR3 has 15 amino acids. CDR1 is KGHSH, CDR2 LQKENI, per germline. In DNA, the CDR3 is TGTGCCAGCTCACCTGGGGGGGGTGCGGGCAACGAGCAGTACGTC. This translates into CASSPGGGAGNEQYV.

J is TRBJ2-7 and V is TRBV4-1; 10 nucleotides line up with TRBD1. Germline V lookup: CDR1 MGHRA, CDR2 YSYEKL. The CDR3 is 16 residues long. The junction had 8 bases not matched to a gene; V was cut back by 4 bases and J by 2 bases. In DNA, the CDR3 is TGCGCCAGCAGCCCGAAAACCGGGACAGGGGCCTACGAGCAGTACTTC. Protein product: CASSPKTGTGAYEQYF.

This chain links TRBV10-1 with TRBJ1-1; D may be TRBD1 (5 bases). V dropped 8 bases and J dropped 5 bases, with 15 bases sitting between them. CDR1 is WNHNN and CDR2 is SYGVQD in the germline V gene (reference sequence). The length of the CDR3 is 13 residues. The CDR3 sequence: CASADSVGTEAFF. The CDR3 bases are TGCGCCAGCGCCGACAGTGTTGGAACTGAAGCTTTCTTT.

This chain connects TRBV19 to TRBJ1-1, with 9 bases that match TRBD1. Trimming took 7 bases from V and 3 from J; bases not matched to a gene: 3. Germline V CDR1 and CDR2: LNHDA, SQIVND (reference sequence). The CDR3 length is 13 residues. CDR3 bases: TGTGCCAGTACCGGACAGGGGCACACTGAAGCTTTCTTT. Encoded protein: CASTGQGHTEAFF.

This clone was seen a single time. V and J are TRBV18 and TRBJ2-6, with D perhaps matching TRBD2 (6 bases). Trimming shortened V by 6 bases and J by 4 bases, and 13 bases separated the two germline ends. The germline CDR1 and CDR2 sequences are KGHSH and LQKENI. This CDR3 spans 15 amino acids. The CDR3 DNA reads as TGTGCCAGCTCCGAGAGGAGGGCCGGGGCCAACGTCCTGACTTTC. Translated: CASSERRAGANVLTF.

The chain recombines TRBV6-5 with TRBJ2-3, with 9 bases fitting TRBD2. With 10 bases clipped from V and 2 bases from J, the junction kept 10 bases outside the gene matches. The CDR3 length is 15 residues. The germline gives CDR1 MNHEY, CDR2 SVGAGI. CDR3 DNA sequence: TGTGCCACGTTTAGCGGGGGCCCTTCCACAGATACGCAGTATTTT. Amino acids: CATFSGGPSTDTQYF.

CDR3 sequence (DNA): TGTGCCAGCAGCGTAGTGCCACTAGCGAACACCGGGGAGCTGTTTTTT. This gives the protein CASSVVPLANTGELFF. The chain links TRBV9 to TRBJ2-2; possible D gene TRBD2, 5 bases. The V end was cut by 0 bases, the J end by 0 bases, with 9 bases between. This CDR3 is built from 16 residues. Germline CDR1 and CDR2: SGDLS and YYNGEE.

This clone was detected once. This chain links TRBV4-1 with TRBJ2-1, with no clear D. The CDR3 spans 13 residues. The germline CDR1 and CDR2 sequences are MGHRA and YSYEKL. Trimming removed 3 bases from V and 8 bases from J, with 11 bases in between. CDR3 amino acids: CASSQMVGDEQFF. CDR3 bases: TGCGCCAGCAGCCAGATGGTCGGTGATGAGCAGTTCTTC.

The CDR3 nucleotides are TGCGCCAGCAGCCAAGAAGATCGGGGGAACTATGGCTACACCTTC. It translates to CASSQEDRGNYGYTF. The rearrangement uses TRBV4-1 and TRBJ1-2; a weak D match, TRBD1 (5 bases). CDR1 and CDR2 from the germline V gene are MGHRA and YSYEKL. CDR3 length equals 15 residues. V lost 0 bases and J lost 2, with 10 bases in between.

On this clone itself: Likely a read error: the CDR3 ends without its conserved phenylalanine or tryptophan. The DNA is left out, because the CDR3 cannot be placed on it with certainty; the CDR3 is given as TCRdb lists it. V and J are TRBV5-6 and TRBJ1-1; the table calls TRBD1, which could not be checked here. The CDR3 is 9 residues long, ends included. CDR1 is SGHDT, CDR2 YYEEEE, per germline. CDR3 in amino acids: CASSLVGTG.

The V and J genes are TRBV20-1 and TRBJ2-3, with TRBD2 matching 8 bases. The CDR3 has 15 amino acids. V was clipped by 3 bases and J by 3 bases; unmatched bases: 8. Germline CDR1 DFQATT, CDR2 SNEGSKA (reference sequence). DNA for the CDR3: TGCAGTGCTAGTCTCCGCGGGGGGTATACAGATACGCAGTATTTT. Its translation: CSASLRGGYTDTQYF.

CDR3 protein: CASSRINRPNQPQHF. The CDR3 DNA reads TGCGCCAGCAGCCGCATCAACAGACCGAATCAGCCCCAGCATTTT. The J gene is TRBJ1-5, the V gene TRBV5-1; the D is unclear. CDR3 length equals 15 residues. The V gene lost 4 bases and the J gene lost 4 bases, with 15 bases spanning the gap. CDR1 SGHRS and CDR2 YFSETQ come from the germline V gene.

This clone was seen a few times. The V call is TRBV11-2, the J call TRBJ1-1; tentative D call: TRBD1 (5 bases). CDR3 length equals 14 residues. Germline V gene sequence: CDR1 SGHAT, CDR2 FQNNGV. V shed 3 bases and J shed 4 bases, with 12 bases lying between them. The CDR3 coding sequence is TGTGCCAGCAGCTTCAGGGACTTGGGCACTGAAGCTTTCTTT. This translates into CASSFRDLGTEAFF.

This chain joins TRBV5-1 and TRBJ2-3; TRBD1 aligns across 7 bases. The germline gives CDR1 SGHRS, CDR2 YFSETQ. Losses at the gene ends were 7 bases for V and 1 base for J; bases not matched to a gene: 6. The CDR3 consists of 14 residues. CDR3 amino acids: CASGLDRGTDTQYF. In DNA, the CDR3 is TGCGCCAGCGGCCTAGACAGGGGCACAGATACGCAGTATTTT. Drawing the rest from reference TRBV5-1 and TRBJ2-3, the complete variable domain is KAGVTQTPRYLIKTRGQQVTLSCSPISGHRSVSWYQQTPGQGLQFLFEYFSETQRNKGNFPGRFSGRQFSNSRSEMNVSTLELGDSALYLCASGLDRGTDTQYFGPGTRLTVL.